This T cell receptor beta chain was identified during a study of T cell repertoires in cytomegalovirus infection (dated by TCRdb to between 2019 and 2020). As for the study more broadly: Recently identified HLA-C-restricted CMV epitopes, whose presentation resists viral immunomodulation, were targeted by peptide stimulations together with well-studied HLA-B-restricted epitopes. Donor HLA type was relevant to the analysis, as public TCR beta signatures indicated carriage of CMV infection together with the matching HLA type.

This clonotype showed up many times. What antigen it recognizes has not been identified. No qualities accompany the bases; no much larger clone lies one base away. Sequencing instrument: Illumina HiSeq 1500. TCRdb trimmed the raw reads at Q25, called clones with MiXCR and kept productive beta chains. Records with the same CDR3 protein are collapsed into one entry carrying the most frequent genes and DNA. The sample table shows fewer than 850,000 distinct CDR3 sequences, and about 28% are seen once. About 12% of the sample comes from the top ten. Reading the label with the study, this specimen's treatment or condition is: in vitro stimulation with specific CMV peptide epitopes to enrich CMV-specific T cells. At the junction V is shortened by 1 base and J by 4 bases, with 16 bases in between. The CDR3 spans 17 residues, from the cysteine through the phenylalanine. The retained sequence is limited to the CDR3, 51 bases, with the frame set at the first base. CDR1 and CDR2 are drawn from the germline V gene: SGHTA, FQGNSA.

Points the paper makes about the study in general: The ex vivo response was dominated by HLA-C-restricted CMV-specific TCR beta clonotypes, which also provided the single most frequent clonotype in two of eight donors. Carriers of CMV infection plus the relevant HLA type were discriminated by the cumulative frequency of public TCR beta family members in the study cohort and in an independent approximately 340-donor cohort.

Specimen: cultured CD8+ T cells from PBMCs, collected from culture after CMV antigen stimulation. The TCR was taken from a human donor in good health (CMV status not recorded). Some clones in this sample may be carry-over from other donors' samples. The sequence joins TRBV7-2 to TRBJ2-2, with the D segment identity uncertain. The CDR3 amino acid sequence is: CASSLGLEFFSTGELFF. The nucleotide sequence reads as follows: TGTGCCAGCAGCTTAGGACTGGAGTTCTTTTCCACCGGGGAGCTGTTTTTT.